This paragraph reports one T cell receptor (beta chain). As yet, its antigen is unknown. The record originates from a study of OX40 agonist ivuxolimab in advanced cancers. General study findings and limits: Expanded clones tended on average to be more numerous among CD8+ T cells than CD4+. CD4+ and CD8+ blood T cells expanded clonally by week 6 at 0.1 to 3.0 mg/kg.

Baseline was the first blood sampling point, followed by cycle 4 day 1 and cycle 7 day 1. Germline V gene data show CDR1 as ENHRY and CDR2 as SYGVKD. This CDR3 contains 13 residues. After removal of 5 bases from V and 7 bases from J, the junction contained 8 bases not matched to a gene. This table comes from immunoSEQ multiplex PCR, and its TCRdb copy is limited to in-frame clones, with some not included. The repertoire holds some 150,000 clones, with about 92% as singletons. The clonotype comes from an adult with an advanced solid tumor such as melanoma, head and neck, liver or kidney cancer. V is TRBV10-3 and J is TRBJ2-7; 7 nucleotides match TRBD2. The sequences come from CD4+ or CD8+ T cells sorted from blood, collected in a trial of the OX40 agonist ivuxolimab. The CDR3: CAISLSGAGEQYF. CDR3 nucleotides: TGTGCCATCAGTCTAAGCGGGGCAGGGGAGCAGTACTTC.